The 9 T cell receptor beta chains listed next were all sequenced from one sample in a study of blood T cell repertoires in COVID-19. The assay was immunoSEQ multiplex PCR, and TCRdb's table has in-frame clones only and misses some. The data hold about 53,000 clones, with just under 90% observed a single time. The sample comprised peripheral blood. These TCRs come from a man aged 50-60 years with acute or convalescent COVID-19.

This chain links TRBV6-1 with TRBJ2-1; 7 nucleotides align to TRBD2. CDR1 MNHNS and CDR2 SASEGT come from the germline V gene. The trim removed 3 bases at V and 0 bases at J, leaving 2 bases unmatched. The CDR3 is made up of 15 amino acids. This CDR3 is CASSERESSYNEQFF. The CDR3 bases are TGTGCCAGCAGTGAGCGGGAGAGCTCCTACAATGAGCAGTTCTTC.

The chain uses TRBV10-3 and TRBJ1-2; 9 bases fit TRBD1. There are 15 residues in the CDR3. Per the germline V gene, CDR1 is ENHRY and CDR2 is SYGVKD. J gave up 4 bases and V 2 bases, and 5 bases lay outside the gene matches. The DNA for the CDR3 is TGTGCCATCAGTGAGGACGGACAGGGGATCTATGGCTACACCTTC. It yields the protein CAISEDGQGIYGYTF.

The chain has TRBV30 and TRBJ2-1, with TRBD1 as a possible D gene (6 bases). Deletions cut 4 bases from V and 9 bases from J, with 10 bases between. The CDR3 runs to 11 residues. CDR1 GTSNPN and CDR2 SVGIG come from the germline V gene (reference sequence). CDR3: CAWNRGGEQFF. The CDR3 bases are TGTGCCTGGAATCGAGGGGGTGAGCAGTTCTTC.

This chain uses TRBV19 with TRBJ2-3; 7 bases line up with TRBD1. V lost 6 bases to trimming and J lost 0 bases; unmatched junction nucleotides: 9. The CDR3 length is 16 residues. Germline V lookup: CDR1 LNHDA, CDR2 SQIVND (reference sequence). The DNA for the CDR3 is TGTGCCAGTAGCAACCTATACAGGGGAAGCACAGATACGCAGTATTTT. Protein: CASSNLYRGSTDTQYF.

This clone was detected once. The gene calls are TRBV27 and TRBJ2-7, with D possibly matching TRBD1 (5 bases). The CDR3 spans 14 residues. The V gene's germline CDR1 is MNHEY and CDR2 SMNVEV (reference sequence). V was shortened by 4 bases and J by 3 bases, with 13 bases between the two germline ends. In nucleotides, the CDR3 is TGTGCCAGCAGTTCGGTCGACAGTTACTACGAGCAGTACTTC. Its protein product is CASSSVDSYYEQYF.

This clone was seen a few times. The genes are TRBV2 and TRBJ2-7; possible D gene TRBD1, 6 bases. V was cut by 4 bases and J by 0 bases, with 13 bases left in between. Germline-derived CDR1 and CDR2 are SNHLY and FYNNEI. The CDR3 runs to 15 residues. CDR3 nucleotides: TGTGCCAGCAGTGGACAGGCACAACCCTCCTACGAGCAGTACTTC. Its translation: CASSGQAQPSYEQYF.

This clone was observed once. The CDR3 region has the DNA TGTGCCATCAGTGAACAGGGAGTGTCTGGAAACACCATATATTTT. Translating it yields CAISEQGVSGNTIYF. The rearrangement joins TRBV10-3 to TRBJ1-3, with D possibly being TRBD1 (6 bases). The CDR3 consists of 15 residues. The V gene lost 3 bases and the J gene lost 1 base, with 10 bases spanning the gap. Germline V gene lookup returns CDR1 ENHRY and CDR2 SYGVKD.

The chain is built from TRBV18 and TRBJ2-5; possible D gene TRBD1, 5 bases. The V end was cut by 6 bases, the J end by 5 bases, with 13 bases between. The germline V gene has CDR1 KGHSH and CDR2 LQKENI. The CDR3 covers 13 residues. As DNA, the CDR3 is TGTGCCAGCTCCGCAAGGGGCCAGGAGACCCAGTACTTC. This gives the protein CASSARGQETQYF.

The chain joins TRBV18 to TRBJ1-1; D ambiguous. CDR3 length: 12 amino acids. From germline, CDR1 is KGHSH and CDR2 LQKENI. V was shortened by 4 bases and J by 6 bases, with 9 bases between the two germline ends. CDR3 sequence reads: CASSQGRAEAFF. CDR3 nucleotide sequence: TGTGCCAGCTCACAAGGGAGGGCTGAAGCTTTCTTT. The full variable domain, in which reference TRBV18 and TRBJ1-1 provide the parts outside the CDR3, is NAGVMQNPRHLVRRRGQEARLRCSPMKGHSHVYWYRQLPEEGLKFMVYLQKENIIDESGMPKERFSAEFPKEGPSILRIQQVVRGDSAAYFCASSQGRAEAFFGQGTRLTVV.